This T cell receptor beta chain was identified in a study of T cell responses to AZD1222 COVID-19 vaccine. This CDR3 region has 14 residues. Germline V gene sequence: CDR1 SGHNT, CDR2 YYREEE (reference sequence). Trimming removed 0 bases from V and 7 bases from J; junction bases left unmatched: 3. Here immunoSEQ multiplex PCR was the method, and the copy in TCRdb shows in-frame clones only, minus some. Among around 130,000 clones, 80% to 95% were seen once, and the ten largest hold 0.85% to 1.3%. This clonotype was sampled from an adult who received the AZD1222 COVID-19 vaccine. Here the sequenced sample was peripheral blood, taken 28 days after the second AZD1222 dose. The genes are TRBV5-4 and TRBJ1-4; 7 positions agree with TRBD1. The CDR3 protein is CASSLGQGGEKLFF. The CDR3 DNA reads TGTGCCAGCAGCTTGGGTCAGGGGGGTGAAAAACTGTTTTTT.